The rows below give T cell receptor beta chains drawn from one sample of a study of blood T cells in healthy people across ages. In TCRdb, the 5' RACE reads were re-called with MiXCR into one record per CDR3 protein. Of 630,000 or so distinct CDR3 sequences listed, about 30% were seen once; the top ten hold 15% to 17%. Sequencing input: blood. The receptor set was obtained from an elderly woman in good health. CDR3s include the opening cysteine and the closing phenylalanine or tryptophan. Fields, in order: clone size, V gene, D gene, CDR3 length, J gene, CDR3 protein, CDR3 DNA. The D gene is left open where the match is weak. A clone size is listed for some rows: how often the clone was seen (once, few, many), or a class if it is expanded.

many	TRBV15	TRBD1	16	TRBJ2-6	CATAGTGASGANVLTF	TGTGCCACCGCCGGGACAGGGGCCTCTGGGGCCAACGTCCTGACTTTC
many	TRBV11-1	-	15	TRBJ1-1	CASSPGDQRNTEAFF	TGTGCCAGCAGCCCAGGGGACCAGAGGAACACTGAAGCTTTCTTT
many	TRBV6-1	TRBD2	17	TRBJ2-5	CASTYTSGGSWGETQYF	TGTGCCAGCACCTATACTAGCGGGGGGTCTTGGGGGGAGACCCAGTACTTC
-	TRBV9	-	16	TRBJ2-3	CASSVEYGGGADTQYF	TGTGCCAGCAGCGTAGAATACGGGGGAGGCGCGGATACGCAGTATTTT
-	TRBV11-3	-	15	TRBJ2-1	CASSASAGNNNEQFF	TGTGCCAGCAGCGCGTCTGCCGGGAACAACAATGAGCAGTTCTTC
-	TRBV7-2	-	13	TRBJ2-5	CASSSSGVAPQYF	TGTGCCAGCAGCTCAAGCGGAGTAGCGCCCCAGTACTTC
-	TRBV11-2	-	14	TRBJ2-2	CASSRRQNTGELFF	TGTGCCAGCAGCCGACGACAGAACACCGGGGAGCTGTTTTTT
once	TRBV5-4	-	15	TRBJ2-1	CASGLPQGSHNEQFF	TGTGCCAGCGGCTTGCCCCAGGGGTCCCACAATGAGCAGTTCTTC
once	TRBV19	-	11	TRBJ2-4	CASGDLDIQYF	TGTGCCAGTGGGGACTTGGACATTCAGTACTTC
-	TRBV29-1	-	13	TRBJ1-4	CSARGEANEKLFF	TGCAGCGCTAGGGGGGAAGCTAATGAAAAACTGTTTTTT
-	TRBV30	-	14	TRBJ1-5	CAWSTDRSYQPQHF	TGTGCCTGGAGTACCGACAGAAGCTATCAGCCCCAGCATTTT
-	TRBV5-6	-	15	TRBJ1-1	CASSLVPQTNTEAFF	TGTGCCAGCAGCTTGGTTCCTCAGACGAACACTGAAGCTTTCTTT
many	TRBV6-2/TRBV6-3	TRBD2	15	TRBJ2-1	CASSYFWGGRDEQFF	TGTGCCAGCAGTTACTTCTGGGGGGGTCGGGATGAGCAGTTCTTC
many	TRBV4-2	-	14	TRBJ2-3	CASSQDPTADTQYF	TGTGCCAGCAGCCAAGATCCGACAGCAGATACGCAGTATTTT
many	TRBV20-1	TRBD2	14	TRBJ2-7	CSASVGTSGYEQYF	TGCAGTGCTAGTGTCGGGACTAGCGGGTACGAGCAGTACTTC
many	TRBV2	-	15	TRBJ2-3	CASSKRSTFTDTQYF	TGTGCCAGCAGTAAGAGGTCTACCTTCACAGATACGCAGTATTTT
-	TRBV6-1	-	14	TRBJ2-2	CASSESQGPGELFF	TGTGCCAGCAGTGAAAGCCAGGGACCCGGGGAGCTGTTTTTT
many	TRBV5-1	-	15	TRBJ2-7	CASSLAGQGSYEQYF	TGTGCCAGCAGCTTAGCGGGACAGGGCAGCTACGAGCAGTACTTC
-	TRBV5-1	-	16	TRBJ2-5	CASSSLSGAVQETQYF	TGCGCCAGCAGCAGTCTCTCGGGGGCCGTCCAAGAGACCCAGTACTTC
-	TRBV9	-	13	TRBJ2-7	CASSVDHDYEQYF	TGTGCCAGCAGCGTAGACCACGACTACGAGCAGTACTTC
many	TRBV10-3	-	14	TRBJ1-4	CAISQDGPNEKLFF	TGTGCCATCAGCCAGGACGGACCAAATGAAAAACTGTTTTTT
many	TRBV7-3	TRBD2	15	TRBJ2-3	CASSSLAGSTDTQYF	TGTGCCAGCAGCTCCCTAGCGGGGAGCACAGATACGCAGTATTTT
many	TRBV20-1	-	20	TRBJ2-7	CSANPEGYRSLGRAPYEQYF	TGCAGTGCGAATCCCGAGGGATATAGGTCCCTCGGAAGGGCGCCCTACGAGCAGTACTTC
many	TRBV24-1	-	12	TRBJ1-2	CATSDRQDGYTF	TGTGCCACCAGTGACCGACAGGATGGCTACACCTTC
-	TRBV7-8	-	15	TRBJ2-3	CASSFLSGGTDTQYF	TGTGCCAGCAGCTTCCTATCAGGGGGCACAGATACGCAGTATTTT
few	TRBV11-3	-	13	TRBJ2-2	CASSQEGPGELFF	TGTGCCAGCAGCCAGGAGGGGCCCGGGGAGCTGTTTTTT
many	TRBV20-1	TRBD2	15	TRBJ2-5	CSAVPGLAVQETQYF	TGCAGTGCTGTCCCGGGACTAGCGGTTCAAGAGACCCAGTACTTC
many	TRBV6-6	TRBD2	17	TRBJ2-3	CASRAGTSGPTEGTQYF	TGTGCCAGCAGGGCAGGGACTAGCGGGCCTACTGAGGGTACGCAGTATTTT
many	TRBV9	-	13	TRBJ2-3	CASSPQTGNTQYF	TGTGCCAGCAGCCCTCAGACTGGAAATACGCAGTATTTT
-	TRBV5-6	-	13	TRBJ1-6	CASRGQQNSPLHF	TGTGCCAGCAGGGGGCAGCAGAATTCACCCCTCCACTTT
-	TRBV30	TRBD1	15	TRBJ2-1	CAWSKGQDNYNEQFF	TGTGCCTGGAGCAAAGGACAGGACAATTACAATGAGCAGTTCTTC
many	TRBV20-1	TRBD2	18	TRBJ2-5	CSARGLAGDLIGLRTQYF	TGCAGTGCTAGGGGACTAGCGGGGGACCTGATCGGCCTGCGGACCCAGTACTTC
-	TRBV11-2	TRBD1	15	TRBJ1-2	CASSLGTGGLYGYTF	TGTGCCAGCAGCCTAGGGACAGGGGGGCTCTATGGCTACACCTTC
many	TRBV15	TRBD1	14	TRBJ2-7	CATSNTGGVYEQYF	TGTGCCACCAGCAACACAGGGGGAGTCTACGAGCAGTACTTC
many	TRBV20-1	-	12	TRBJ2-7	CSADKTSTEQYF	TGCAGTGCTGATAAAACTAGCACCGAGCAGTACTTC
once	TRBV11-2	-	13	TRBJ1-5	CASSRQDGQPQHF	TGTGCCAGCAGCCGACAGGATGGTCAGCCCCAGCATTTT
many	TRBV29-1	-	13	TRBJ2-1	CSVAQGKLHEQFF	TGCAGCGTTGCCCAGGGGAAATTGCATGAGCAGTTCTTC
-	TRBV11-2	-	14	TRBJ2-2	CASSLLTGTGELFF	TGTGCCAGCAGCTTACTGACGGGCACCGGGGAGCTGTTTTTT
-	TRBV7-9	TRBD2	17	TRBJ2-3	CASSSLAGGPGADTQYF	TGTGCCAGCAGCTCTCTAGCGGGGGGGCCCGGGGCAGATACGCAGTATTTT
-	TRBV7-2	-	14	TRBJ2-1	CASSPGTPQGTQFF	TGTGCCAGCAGCCCCGGGACTCCCCAAGGGACCCAGTTCTTC
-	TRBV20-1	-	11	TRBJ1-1	CSAASGTEAFF	TGCAGTGCTGCCTCCGGGACAGAAGCTTTCTTT
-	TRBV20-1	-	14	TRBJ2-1	CSAHAARSYNEQFF	TGCAGTGCCCACGCGGCTAGATCCTACAATGAGCAGTTCTTC
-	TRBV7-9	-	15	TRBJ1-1	CASSLEWGEVGEAFF	TGTGCCAGCAGCTTAGAGTGGGGGGAAGTAGGAGAAGCTTTCTTT
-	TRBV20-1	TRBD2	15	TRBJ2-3	CSARTLAGKGDTQYF	TGCAGTGCTAGAACGCTAGCGGGGAAGGGAGATACGCAGTATTTT
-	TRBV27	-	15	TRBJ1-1	CASSLYPGLNTEAFF	TGTGCCAGCAGTTTATACCCAGGGTTGAACACTGAAGCTTTCTTT
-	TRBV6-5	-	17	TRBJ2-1	CASSYLIQGSSYNEQFF	TGTGCCAGCAGTTACCTCATACAGGGCAGCTCCTACAATGAGCAGTTCTTC
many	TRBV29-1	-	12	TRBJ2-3	CSVEGNTDTQYF	TGCAGCGTTGAGGGGAACACAGATACGCAGTATTTT
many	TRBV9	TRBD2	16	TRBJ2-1	CASSVAGAGGHDEQFF	TGTGCCAGCAGCGTAGCGGGAGCGGGGGGGCATGATGAGCAGTTCTTC
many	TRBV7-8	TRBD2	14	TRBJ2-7	CASSSLAGTYEQYF	TGTGCCAGCAGCTCTTTAGCGGGTACCTACGAGCAGTACTTC
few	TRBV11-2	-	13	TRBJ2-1	CAVSSGRQGKLFF	TGTGCCGTCTCGTCGGGTAGGCAGGGGAAGTTGTTCTTC
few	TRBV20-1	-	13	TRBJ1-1	CSAPQAVRTEAFF	TGCAGTGCACCTCAGGCGGTCCGCACTGAAGCTTTCTTT
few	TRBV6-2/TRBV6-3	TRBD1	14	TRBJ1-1	CASRDRGVNTEAFF	TGTGCCAGCCGGGACAGGGGGGTGAACACTGAGGCTTTCTTT